The rows below give T cell receptor beta chains drawn from one sample of a study of blood T cell repertoires in COVID-19. Using immunoSEQ multiplex PCR, the repertoire was profiled, and TCRdb retains in-frame clones only, with some absent. The sample carries around 30,000 clones, over 75% recorded once. Sample: peripheral blood. All receptors come from an older woman with active COVID-19. Both conserved end residues are part of each CDR3. The order of the fields is CDR3 protein, CDR3 DNA, D gene, V gene, clone size, J gene. A D gene is named only where the DNA matches it firmly. Some rows mark clone size as missing; the rest say once, few, many or name a class of expanded clone.

CASSELQAGPYEQYF,TGTGCCAGCAGCGAACTCCAAGCCGGTCCCTACGAGCAGTACTTC,-,TRBV11-2,-,TRBJ2-7
CASSTPRTSGRGVTDTQYF,TGTGCCAGCAGTACCCCGAGGACTAGCGGGAGGGGGGTCACAGATACGCAGTATTTT,TRBD2,TRBV28,-,TRBJ2-3
CASSQASSGSHNEQFF,TGTGCCAGCAGCCAAGCGTCTAGCGGGAGTCACAATGAGCAGTTCTTC,TRBD2,TRBV3-1/TRBV3-2,-,TRBJ2-1
CASSASGGTQETQYF,TGTGCCAGCAGCGCTAGCGGGGGGACGCAAGAGACCCAGTACTTC,TRBD2,TRBV3-1/TRBV3-2,-,TRBJ2-5
CASSPRLAGVILFTDTQYF,TGTGCCAGCAGCCCCCGACTAGCGGGGGTGATATTGTTCACAGATACGCAGTATTTT,TRBD2,TRBV7-9,-,TRBJ2-3
CAWSVPPANYGYTF,TGTGCCTGGAGTGTACCCCCGGCTAACTATGGCTACACCTTC,-,TRBV30,-,TRBJ1-2
CASSPDRVGQETQYF,TGCGCCAGCAGCCCGGACAGGGTAGGCCAAGAGACCCAGTACTTC,TRBD1,TRBV5-1,-,TRBJ2-5
CSVVDRARIYEQYF,TGCAGCGTTGTGGACAGGGCGCGTATCTACGAGCAGTACTTC,TRBD1,TRBV29-1,once,TRBJ2-7
CASFPNQPQHF,TGCGCCAGCTTTCCGAATCAGCCCCAGCATTTT,-,TRBV23-1,-,TRBJ1-5
CASSQRGLYGYTF,TGTGCCAGCAGCCAACGGGGGTTATATGGCTACACCTTC,-,TRBV3-1/TRBV3-2,-,TRBJ1-2
CASSQARRLPYQETQYF,TGTGCCAGCAGCCAAGCCCGACGACTACCGTACCAAGAGACCCAGTACTTC,-,TRBV14,-,TRBJ2-5
CASSLKDSGGETQYF,TGTGCCAGCAGCTTAAAGGACAGTGGGGGAGAGACCCAGTACTTC,-,TRBV7-2,few,TRBJ2-5
CASSDSAGGQHNEQFF,TGTGCCAGCAGTGACTCGGCGGGAGGGCAACACAATGAGCAGTTCTTC,TRBD2,TRBV6-4,-,TRBJ2-1
CASSLQGASYNEQFF,TGTGCCAGCTCATTACAGGGGGCCAGCTACAATGAGCAGTTCTTC,TRBD1,TRBV18,once,TRBJ2-1
CASSQDTGSNQPQHF,TGTGCCAGCAGCCAAGATACGGGGAGCAATCAGCCCCAGCATTTT,-,TRBV3-1/TRBV3-2,few,TRBJ1-5
CASSESLRAVQQPQHF,TGCGCCAGCAGTGAGTCCCTCAGGGCGGTACAGCAGCCCCAGCATTTT,-,TRBV10-2,-,TRBJ1-5
CASSPGTGLYYEQYF,TGTGCCAGCTCACCAGGGACAGGGCTTTATTACGAGCAGTACTTC,TRBD1,TRBV18,-,TRBJ2-7
CASSESWTGGDEQYF,TGTGCCAGCAGTGAAAGCTGGACCGGAGGCGACGAGCAGTACTTC,-,TRBV2,-,TRBJ2-7
CASSDTGLAGSTDTQYF,TGTGCCAGCAGTGACACGGGACTAGCGGGTAGCACAGATACGCAGTATTTT,TRBD2,TRBV25-1,-,TRBJ2-3
CASSFLLGSGQETQYF,TGTGCCAGCAGCTTCCTTTTAGGGTCAGGGCAAGAGACCCAGTACTTC,-,TRBV5-5,-,TRBJ2-5
CASRGTTHNEQFF,TGTGCCAGCCGGGGGACCACGCACAATGAGCAGTTCTTC,-,TRBV7-8,-,TRBJ2-1
CAWSDRASGNTIYF,TGTGCCTGGAGTGACAGGGCCTCTGGAAACACCATATATTTT,-,TRBV30,-,TRBJ1-3
CASSPGQTPYEQYF,TGTGCCAGCAGCCCTGGACAGACGCCCTACGAGCAGTACTTC,-,TRBV11-2,-,TRBJ2-7
CATSARGGGTDTQYF,TGTGCCACCAGCGCTCGGGGGGGCGGTACAGATACGCAGTATTTT,TRBD2,TRBV24-1,-,TRBJ2-3
CASSQKGLAGINEQFF,TGTGCCAGCAGCCAAAAGGGACTAGCGGGAATCAATGAGCAGTTCTTC,TRBD2,TRBV4-2,-,TRBJ2-1
CASSLAQVNQPQHF,TGTGCCAGCAGCTTAGCACAGGTGAATCAGCCCCAGCATTTT,-,TRBV7-2,-,TRBJ1-5
CASLRREGRYNEQFF,TGTGCCAGCCTAAGGCGGGAGGGCCGATACAATGAGCAGTTCTTC,TRBD2,TRBV3-1/TRBV3-2,-,TRBJ2-1
CASSPPRPSYEQYF,TGTGCCAGCAGCCCCCCCAGGCCTTCCTACGAGCAGTACTTC,-,TRBV5-6,-,TRBJ2-7
CASSGRAGTGELFF,TGTGCCAGCAGCGGGCGCGCCGGGACCGGGGAGCTGTTTTTT,-,TRBV9,-,TRBJ2-2
CASSQGQGNSPLHF,TGTGCCAGCAGCCAAGGGCAGGGGAATTCACCCCTCCACTTT,-,TRBV3-1/TRBV3-2,-,TRBJ1-6
CASSQDLGEIGYEQFF,TGCGCCAGCAGCCAAGATCTCGGGGAAATAGGATATGAGCAGTTCTTC,-,TRBV4-1,-,TRBJ2-1
CASSQQGGERQFF,TGTGCCAGCAGCCAACAGGGGGGTGAAAGGCAGTTCTTC,TRBD1,TRBV7-3,-,TRBJ2-1
CASSRRESYEQYF,TGTGCCAGCTCACGGCGGGAGTCCTACGAGCAGTACTTC,TRBD2,TRBV18,medium-sized,TRBJ2-7
CASSQDLAAPEQFF,TGTGCCAGCAGCCAAGATTTAGCTGCCCCTGAGCAGTTCTTC,-,TRBV4-2,-,TRBJ2-1
CASSWGTSGGYEQYF,TGTGCCAGCAGCTGGGGGACTAGCGGGGGCTACGAGCAGTACTTC,TRBD2,TRBV11-2,-,TRBJ2-7
CASGGGSEVEQFF,TGTGCCAGCGGCGGGGGGAGCGAAGTAGAGCAGTTCTTC,TRBD2,TRBV11-1,-,TRBJ2-1
CASSLGQLNTEAFF,TGTGCCAGCAGCCTGGGACAGTTGAACACTGAAGCTTTCTTT,TRBD1,TRBV7-9,-,TRBJ1-1
CASSFPGYSNQPQHF,TGTGCCAGCAGCTTCCCGGGGTATAGCAATCAGCCCCAGCATTTT,-,TRBV7-2,-,TRBJ1-5
CASREGGHLSSYNSPLHF,TGTGCCAGCAGGGAGGGTGGACATCTGAGCTCCTATAATTCACCCCTCCACTTT,-,TRBV25-1,-,TRBJ1-6
CASRLSDWGAGIWYGYTF,TGTGCCAGCAGACTCTCCGATTGGGGTGCCGGGATCTGGTATGGCTACACCTTC,-,TRBV11-3,-,TRBJ1-2
CASSESGSGADTQYF,TGCGCCAGCAGTGAGTCCGGGAGTGGGGCAGATACGCAGTATTTT,-,TRBV10-1,-,TRBJ2-3
CASNGQYNEQFF,TGTGCCAGCAATGGACAGTACAATGAGCAGTTCTTC,-,TRBV2,-,TRBJ2-1
CASSPTGANYGYTF,TGTGCCAGCAGCCCGACAGGGGCTAACTATGGCTACACCTTC,TRBD1,TRBV5-4,-,TRBJ1-2
CASSPRQDQPQHF,TGTGCCAGCTCACCCCGCCAGGATCAGCCCCAGCATTTT,-,TRBV18,-,TRBJ1-5
CASSGQTGREQFF,TGTGCCAGCAGCGGCCAGACAGGTCGTGAGCAGTTCTTC,-,TRBV7-9,-,TRBJ2-1
CASSRTRSSYNEQFF,TGTGCCAGCTCACGGACTAGGAGCTCCTACAATGAGCAGTTCTTC,TRBD2,TRBV18,-,TRBJ2-1
CSVRQAFNQPQHF,TGCAGCGTTCGACAGGCCTTTAATCAGCCCCAGCATTTT,-,TRBV29-1,-,TRBJ1-5
CASSTGTGNEKLFF,TGTGCCAGCAGTACCGGGACAGGGAATGAAAAACTGTTTTTT,TRBD1,TRBV2,medium-sized,TRBJ1-4
CASAPTSGTYNEQFF,TGCGCCAGCGCCCCCACTAGCGGGACCTACAATGAGCAGTTCTTC,TRBD2,TRBV10-1,-,TRBJ2-1
CASSYSGGRMGYTF,TGTGCCAGCAGTTACTCTGGGGGGAGAATGGGCTACACCTTC,-,TRBV6-5,-,TRBJ1-2
CASSLAPRTPDTQYF,TGTGCCAGCAGCTTAGCCCCGCGGACTCCAGATACGCAGTATTTT,-,TRBV5-5,-,TRBJ2-3
CSVKAGYTEQFF,TGCAGCGTAAAAGCAGGGTACACTGAGCAGTTCTTC,-,TRBV29-1,-,TRBJ2-1
CAGDFGQGRSYTF,TGTGCCGGGGACTTCGGACAGGGCAGGAGCTACACCTTC,TRBD1,TRBV6-5,-,TRBJ1-2
CSVERGFTEAFF,TGCAGCGTTGAAAGGGGTTTCACTGAAGCTTTCTTT,-,TRBV29-1,-,TRBJ1-1